Sequencing of this T cell receptor beta chain was carried out in a study of breast tumors, draining lymph nodes, adjacent tissues. Study-level results: Tumor repertoires ranked between lymph nodes and nontumor tissue in diversity, with V and J gene preferences.

This clonotype was counted many times. Its antigen is unknown. MiXCR, run by TCRdb on the multiplex PCR reads, gives a single entry per CDR3 protein. The sample lists 20,000 to 25,000 distinct CDR3 sequences; about a third were seen once. The length of the CDR3 is 15 residues. V was clipped by 1 base and J by 5 bases; unmatched bases: 6. Germline loops: CDR1 GTSNPN, CDR2 SVGIG (reference sequence). The sequencing sample was made of breast tumor tissue. The clonotype was recovered from a female donor with breast cancer. Some clones in this sample may be carry-over from other donors' samples. The chain is built from TRBV30 and TRBJ2-5; 11 bases are shared with TRBD1. This CDR3 reads CAWSEGQGVVETQYF. The CDR3 DNA reads TGTGCCTGGAGTGAGGGACAGGGGGTTGTCGAGACCCAGTACTTC.